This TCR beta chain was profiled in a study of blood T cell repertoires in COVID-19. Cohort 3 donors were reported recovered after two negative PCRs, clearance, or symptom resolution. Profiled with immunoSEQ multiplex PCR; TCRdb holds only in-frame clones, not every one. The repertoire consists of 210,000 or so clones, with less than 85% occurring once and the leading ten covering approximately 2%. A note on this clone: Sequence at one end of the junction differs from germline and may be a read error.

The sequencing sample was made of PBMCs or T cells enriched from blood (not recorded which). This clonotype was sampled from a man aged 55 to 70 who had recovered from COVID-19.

For the CDR3, the DNA is TGTGCCAGCAGCTACGGACAGGGCTCCAACGAGCAGTACTTC. It encodes CASSYGQGSNEQYF. The chain recombines TRBV11-3 with TRBJ2-7, with 8 bases fitting TRBD1. The CDR3 consists of 14 residues. Germline CDR1 is SGHNT and CDR2 is YENEEA.